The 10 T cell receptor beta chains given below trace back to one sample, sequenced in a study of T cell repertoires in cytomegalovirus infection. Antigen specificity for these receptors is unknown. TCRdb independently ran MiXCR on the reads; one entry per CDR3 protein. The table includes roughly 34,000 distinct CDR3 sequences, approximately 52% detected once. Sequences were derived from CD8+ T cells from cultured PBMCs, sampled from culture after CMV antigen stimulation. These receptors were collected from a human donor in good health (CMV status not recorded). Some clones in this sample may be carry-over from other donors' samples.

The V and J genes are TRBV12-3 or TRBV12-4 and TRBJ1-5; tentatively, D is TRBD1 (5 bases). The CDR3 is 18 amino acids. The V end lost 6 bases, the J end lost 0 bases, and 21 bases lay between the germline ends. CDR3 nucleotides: TGTGCCAGCAGCCCGGGGGTGAGGGAGGGGCTTAGCAATCAGCCCCAGCATTTT. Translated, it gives CASSPGVREGLSNQPQHF.

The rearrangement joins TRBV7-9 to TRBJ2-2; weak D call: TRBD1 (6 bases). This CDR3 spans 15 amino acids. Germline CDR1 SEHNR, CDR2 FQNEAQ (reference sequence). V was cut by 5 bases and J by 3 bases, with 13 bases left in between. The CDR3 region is CASSALGGYTGELFF. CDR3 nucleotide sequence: TGTGCCAGCAGCGCCCTAGGGGGTTACACCGGGGAGCTGTTTTTT.

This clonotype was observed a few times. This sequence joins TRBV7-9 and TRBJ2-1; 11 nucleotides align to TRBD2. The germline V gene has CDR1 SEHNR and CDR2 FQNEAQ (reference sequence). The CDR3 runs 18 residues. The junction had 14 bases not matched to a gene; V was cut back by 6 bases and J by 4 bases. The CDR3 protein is CASSSEAASGRIYNEQFF. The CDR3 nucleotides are TGTGCCAGCAGTTCGGAGGCAGCTAGCGGGAGGATATACAATGAGCAGTTCTTC.

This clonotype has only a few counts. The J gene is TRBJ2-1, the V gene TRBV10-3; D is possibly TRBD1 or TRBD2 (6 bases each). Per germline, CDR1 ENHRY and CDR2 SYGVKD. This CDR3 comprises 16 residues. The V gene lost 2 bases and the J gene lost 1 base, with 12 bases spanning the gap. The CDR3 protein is CAISERRGESYNEQFF. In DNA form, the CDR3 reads TGTGCCATCAGTGAGCGGAGGGGGGAATCCTACAATGAGCAGTTCTTC.

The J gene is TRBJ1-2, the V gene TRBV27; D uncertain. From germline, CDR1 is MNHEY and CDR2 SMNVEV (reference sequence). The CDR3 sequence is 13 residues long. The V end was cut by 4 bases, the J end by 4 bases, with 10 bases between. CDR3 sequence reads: CASSYGILYGYTF. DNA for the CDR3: TGTGCCAGCAGTTACGGGATCCTCTATGGCTACACCTTC.

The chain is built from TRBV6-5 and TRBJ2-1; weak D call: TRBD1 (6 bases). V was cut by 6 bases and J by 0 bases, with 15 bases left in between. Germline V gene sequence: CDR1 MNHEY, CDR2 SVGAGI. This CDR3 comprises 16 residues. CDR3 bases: TGTGCCAGCAGCCTCGACAGGTTCAGCTCCTACAATGAGCAGTTCTTC. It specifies CASSLDRFSSYNEQFF.

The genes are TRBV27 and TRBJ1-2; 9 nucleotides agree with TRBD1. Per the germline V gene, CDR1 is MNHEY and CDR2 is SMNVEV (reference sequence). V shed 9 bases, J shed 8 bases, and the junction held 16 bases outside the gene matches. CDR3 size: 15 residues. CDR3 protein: CASVGSGQGGPGYTF. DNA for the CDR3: TGTGCCAGTGTAGGCTCGGGACAGGGAGGACCAGGCTACACCTTC.

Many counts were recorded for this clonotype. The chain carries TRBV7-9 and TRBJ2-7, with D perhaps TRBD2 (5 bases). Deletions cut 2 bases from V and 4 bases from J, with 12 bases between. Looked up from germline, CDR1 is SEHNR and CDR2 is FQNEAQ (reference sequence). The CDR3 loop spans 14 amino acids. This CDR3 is CASSLTGVPYEQYF. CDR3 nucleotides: TGTGCCAGCAGCTTAACCGGGGTTCCTTACGAGCAGTACTTC.

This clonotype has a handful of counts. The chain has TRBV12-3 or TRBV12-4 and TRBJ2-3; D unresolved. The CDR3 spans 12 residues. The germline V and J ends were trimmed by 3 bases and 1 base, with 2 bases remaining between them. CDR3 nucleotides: TGTGCCAGCAGTTTCGGCACAGATACGCAGTATTTT. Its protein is CASSFGTDTQYF.

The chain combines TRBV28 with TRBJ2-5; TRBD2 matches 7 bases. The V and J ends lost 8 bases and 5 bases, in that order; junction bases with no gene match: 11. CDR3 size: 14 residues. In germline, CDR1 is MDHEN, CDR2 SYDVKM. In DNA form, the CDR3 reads TGTGCCAGCGGGGGGGGGGAGGCGCAGGAGACCCAGTACTTC. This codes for CASGGGEAQETQYF.